This T cell receptor (beta chain) stems from a study of T-cell memory formation after mild COVID-19. The germline V gene has CDR1 MRHNA and CDR2 SNTAGT. This CDR3 is built from 13 residues. V lost 6 bases, J lost 9 bases, and 6 bases stayed unmatched. Constant-segment primers served in 5'RACE that generated TCR alpha and TCR beta cDNA libraries bearing sample barcodes and UMIs. TCRdb re-derived calls from the 5' RACE reads in MiXCR, one entry per CDR3 protein. This table has 450,000 to 700,000 distinct CDR3 sequences, under 20% appearing once. The sample holds a few counts of this clonotype. The receptor was isolated from an adult woman who had mild COVID-19 (a few samples of this study predate the infection). Cell type and time point are not known. The specimen was PBMCs or a T cell subset sorted from them (not recorded which). The genes are TRBV6-4 and TRBJ2-1; TRBD1 aligns across 9 bases. CDR3 region: CASRDSTGGEQFF. The CDR3 DNA reads TGTGCCAGCAGGGATTCGACAGGGGGTGAGCAGTTCTTC.